Listed below are T cell receptor beta chains from one sample, sequenced in a study of blood T cell repertoires in COVID-19. Here immunoSEQ multiplex PCR was the method, and the copy in TCRdb shows in-frame clones only, minus some. The sample consists of 200,000 or so clones, around four fifths of them appearing once. The sample consisted of peripheral blood. The receptors come from a man aged 60 to 69 with COVID-19, enrolled during active disease. The CDR3 runs from the conserved cysteine through the conserved F or W.

v_gene: TRBV6-5
j_gene: TRBJ2-7
CDR3aa: CASRWGQGYEQYF

v_gene: TRBV19
j_gene: TRBJ1-2
CDR3aa: CASSRGQGYGYTF

v_gene: TRBV5-1
j_gene: TRBJ2-7
CDR3aa: CASSPNRGSNEQYF

v_gene: TRBV4-1
j_gene: TRBJ2-1
CDR3aa: CASSQDLTGPGLAGTPQFF

v_gene: TRBV29-1
j_gene: TRBJ2-3
CDR3aa: CSVESRGSTDTQYF

v_gene: TRBV4-1
j_gene: TRBJ2-1
CDR3aa: CASSQEVRASAISYNEQFF

v_gene: TRBV13
j_gene: TRBJ1-1
CDR3aa: CASNRDRGYTEAFF

v_gene: TRBV28
j_gene: TRBJ2-7
CDR3aa: CASSLAGGRAYEQYF

v_gene: TRBV10-3
j_gene: TRBJ2-7
CDR3aa: CAISEGQAYEQYF

v_gene: TRBV19
j_gene: TRBJ2-3
CDR3aa: CASSIVKAGADTQYF

v_gene: TRBV2
j_gene: TRBJ1-6
CDR3aa: CASSEGTGTNSPLHF

v_gene: TRBV7-2
j_gene: TRBJ2-1
CDR3aa: CASSLRLAGGNNEQFF

v_gene: TRBV7-2
j_gene: TRBJ1-4
CDR3aa: CASSSRTGDEKLFF